Sequencing of this T cell receptor beta chain was carried out in a study of cytomegalovirus exposure and HLA in healthy donors. With respect to this clone: Other nucleotide sequences from this sample produce the same CDR3.

Both 60 Vbeta primers and 13 Jbeta primers went into the PCR. Clones were sequenced by immunoSEQ multiplex PCR, and TCRdb holds only the in-frame ones, with some missing. The top ten clones hold 3% of a sample with around 70,000 clones, almost 80% of them seen once. Germline V gives CDR1 LGHNA, CDR2 YSLEER. This CDR3 region has 17 residues. Trimming cost V 0 bases and J 4 bases; bases outside gene matches: 5. Input material: PBMCs. V is TRBV4-3 and J is TRBJ2-1; 11 positions match TRBD2. The sequence came from a girl aged 5-17 years in good health and CMV-seropositive. The CDR3: CASSQDRTSGSYNEQFF. The CDR3 DNA reads as TGCGCCAGCAGCCAAGATCGAACTAGCGGGAGTTACAATGAGCAGTTCTTC.